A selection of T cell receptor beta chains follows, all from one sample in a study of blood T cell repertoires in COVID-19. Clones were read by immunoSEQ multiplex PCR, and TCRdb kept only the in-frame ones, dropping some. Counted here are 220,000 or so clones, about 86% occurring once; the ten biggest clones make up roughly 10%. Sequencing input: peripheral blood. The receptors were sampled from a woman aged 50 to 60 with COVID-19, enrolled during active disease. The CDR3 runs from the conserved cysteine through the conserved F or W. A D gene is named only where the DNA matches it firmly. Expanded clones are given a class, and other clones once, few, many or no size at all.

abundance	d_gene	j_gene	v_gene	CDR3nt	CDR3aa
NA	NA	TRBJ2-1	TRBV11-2	TGTGCCAGCAGCTTAGGTACTAGCTACAATGAGCAGTTCTTC	CASSLGTSYNEQFF
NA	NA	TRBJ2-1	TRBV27	TGTGCCAGCAGCCGCCCGGGGGTGCACAATGAGCAGTTCTTC	CASSRPGVHNEQFF
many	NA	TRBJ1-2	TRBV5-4	TGTGCCAGCAGCCCCGCGGGGGGCAGCGGCTACACCTTC	CASSPAGGSGYTF
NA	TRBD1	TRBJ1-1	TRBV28	TGTGCCAGCAGCATAGGGACAGGGATACTGAACACTGAAGCTTTCTTT	CASSIGTGILNTEAFF
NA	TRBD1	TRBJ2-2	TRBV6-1	TGTGCCAGCAGTGATTCGGACAGGGGAATATCCGGGGAGCTGTTTTTT	CASSDSDRGISGELFF
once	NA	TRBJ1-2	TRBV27	TGTGCCAGCAGGGGAGGAACACGGAAGGATGGCTACACCTTC	CASRGGTRKDGYTF
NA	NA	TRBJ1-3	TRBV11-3	TGTGCCAGCAGCTCCAGGGGTGGAAACACCATATATTTT	CASSSRGGNTIYF
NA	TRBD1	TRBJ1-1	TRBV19	TGTGCCAGTAGTCTCGGGACAGGGGGCTTCACTGAAGCTTTCTTT	CASSLGTGGFTEAFF
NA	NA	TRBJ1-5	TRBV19	TGTGCCAGTAGTATAGGTTATCCGGGCGGGATGATGGAGCCCCAGCATTTT	CASSIGYPGGMMEPQHF
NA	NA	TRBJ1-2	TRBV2	TGTGCCAGCAGCCTTACCCTCTCTGGCGGCTACACCTTC	CASSLTLSGGYTF
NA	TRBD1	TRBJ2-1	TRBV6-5	TGTGCCAGCAGTTACAGAACACAGGGGGCGGCGAATGAGCAGTTCTTC	CASSYRTQGAANEQFF
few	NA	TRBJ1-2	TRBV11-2	TGTGCCAGCAGCCCTTATGGGAGGGATGACTATGGCTACACCTTC	CASSPYGRDDYGYTF
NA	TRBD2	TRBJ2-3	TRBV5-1	TGCGCCAGCAGCTTGTTTCCCACCCAAGCGGGGCGCACAGATACGCAGTATTTT	CASSLFPTQAGRTDTQYF
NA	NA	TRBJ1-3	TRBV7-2	TGTGCCAGCAGCTTAGGAGGGCTGATCTCTGGAAACACCATATATTTT	CASSLGGLISGNTIYF
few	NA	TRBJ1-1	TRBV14	TGTGCCAGCAGCCAAAGAAGGGGCACTGAAGCTTTCTTT	CASSQRRGTEAFF
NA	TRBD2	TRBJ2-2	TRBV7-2	TGTGCCAGCAGCTTAGTTGCGGGGGTTAACACCGGGGAGCTGTTTTTT	CASSLVAGVNTGELFF
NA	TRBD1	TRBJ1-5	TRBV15	TGTGCCACCAGCAGAGACGGACAGGGTAGTCAGCCCCAGCATTTT	CATSRDGQGSQPQHF
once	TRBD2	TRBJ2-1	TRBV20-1	TGCAGTGCTAGTAAGCCTAGCGGGGACAATGAGCAGTTCTTC	CSASKPSGDNEQFF
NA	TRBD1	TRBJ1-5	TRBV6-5	TGTGCCAGCGCATACGGGGACAGGGGAAATCAGCCCCAGCATTTT	CASAYGDRGNQPQHF
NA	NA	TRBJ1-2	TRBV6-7	TGTGCCAGCAGTTATACCGACCCGGCGGCCTATGGCTACACCTTC	CASSYTDPAAYGYTF
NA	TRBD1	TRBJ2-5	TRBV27	TGTGCCAGCAGTCCGTTTCAACAGGGGAGCGAGACCCAGTACTTC	CASSPFQQGSETQYF